The 7 T cell receptor beta chains given below trace back to one sample, sequenced in a study of T cells in Graves' hyperthyroidism and ophthalmopathy. There were TCR beta CDR3 regions amplified from RNA transcripts. An initial round of RT-PCR targeting the TCR CDR3 relied on the HTBI primer set. TCRdb recomputed calls from the multiplex PCR reads with MiXCR, one row per CDR3 protein. Counted here are approximately 590,000 distinct CDR3 sequences, approximately 15% occurring once; the ten biggest clones make up about 7%. Sequencing was done on a sample of blood. These receptors were taken from a woman aged 25-40 years with Graves' hyperthyroidism.

The sample holds many counts of this clonotype. The chain carries TRBV11-3 and TRBJ1-1; the D is unclear. The V gene's germline CDR1 is SGHNT and CDR2 YENEEA. The CDR3 contains 14 residues. V was cut by 5 bases and J by 5 bases, with 15 bases left in between. The CDR3 nucleotides read TGTGCCAGCAGCCCCGGGCCCTTGGGAACTGAAGCTTTCTTT. This sequence encodes CASSPGPLGTEAFF.

Details on this clonotype: This likely comes from a read error, as the CDR3 has no conserved phenylalanine or tryptophan at its end. The gene calls are TRBV18 and TRBJ2-5; D possibly corresponds to TRBD1 (6 bases). The ends were cut back, 3 bases at V and 2 bases at J, with 7 bases in the middle. The CDR3 loop spans 13 amino acids. Germline V gives CDR1 KGHSH, CDR2 LQKENI. CDR3 sequence reads: CASSPGQQETQYS. The CDR3 nucleotides are TGTGCCAGCTCACCGGGACAACAAGAGACCCAGTACTCC.

This clonotype showed up many times. The chain is built from TRBV3-1 and TRBJ2-7; D not certain. Germline assignment: CDR1 LGHDT and CDR2 YNNKEL (reference sequence). This CDR3 has 14 amino acids. Trimming shortened V by 1 base and J by 5 bases, and 12 bases separated the two germline ends. The DNA for the CDR3 is TGTGCCAGCAGCCAAGTAGGCGTGGTGGACGAGCAGTACTTC. This translates into CASSQVGVVDEQYF.

V is TRBV20-1 and J is TRBJ1-6, with D possibly matching TRBD1 (6 bases). In germline, CDR1 is DFQATT, CDR2 SNEGSKA (reference sequence). This CDR3 is built from 15 residues. Trimming took 6 bases from V and 4 from J, leaving 16 bases between them. The CDR3 is CSAGGYLWYNSPLHF. CDR3 in DNA: TGCAGTGCAGGGGGGTATTTATGGTATAATTCACCCCTCCACTTT.

The chain combines TRBV10-1 with TRBJ2-2; D is ambiguous. Germline V gene sequence: CDR1 WNHNN, CDR2 SYGVQD (reference sequence). V dropped 3 bases and J dropped 6 bases, with 5 bases sitting between them. This CDR3 comprises 12 residues. CDR3 amino acids: CASSDEAGELFF. The CDR3 DNA reads as TGCGCCAGCAGTGACGAGGCCGGGGAGCTGTTTTTT.

The chain uses TRBV6-2 or TRBV6-3 and TRBJ1-1, with TRBD1 matching over 7 bases. This CDR3 contains 14 residues. Germline V gives CDR1 MNHEY, CDR2 SVGEGT. V trimming: 5 bases; J trimming: 4 bases; junction bases outside the gene matches: 7. In nucleotides, the CDR3 is TGTGCCAGCAGTCATACAGGGGTTGGCACTGAAGCTTTCTTT. Translated: CASSHTGVGTEAFF.

This clonotype was counted at least ten times. The chain carries TRBV20-1 and TRBJ1-5; D call uncertain. V lost 4 bases to trimming and J lost 2 bases, with 12 bases between them. The CDR3 sequence is 14 residues long. The germline V gene has CDR1 DFQATT and CDR2 SNEGSKA (reference sequence). The CDR3 DNA is TGCAGTGCTATAACTGGTATACGCAATCAGCCCCAGCATTTT. Translating it yields CSAITGIRNQPQHF.